The subject of this entry is one TCR beta chain. No antigen is known for it. This record belongs to a study of blood T cells in healthy people across ages. Across the study: About one barcoded beta molecule was captured per two T cells (by template switching).

Whole-study findings and limits: Per million T cells, TCR beta diversity dropped about linearly as age rose. Because sorting was not performed, PBMCs prevented conclusive naive versus antigen-experienced comparison. As naive T cell percentage varied, TCR beta diversity correlated strongly with it.

Using a J-beta primer mix together with a sample-barcoded 5' primer, a second PCR was run for roughly 7 to 11 cycles. TCRdb used MiXCR to reprocess the 5' RACE reads, holding one entry per CDR3 protein. The sample has hundreds of thousands of distinct CDR3 sequences, roughly two fifths seen once. Trimming took 2 bases from V and 2 from J; bases not matched to a gene: 5. CDR3 length: 17 amino acids. CDR1 is SGHKS, CDR2 YYEKEE, per germline (reference sequence). The TCR was taken from a woman aged 60 to 75 in good health. The gene calls are TRBV5-5 and TRBJ2-6; TRBD1 agrees at 9 bases. The sample comprised blood. The DNA of the CDR3 is TGTGCCAGCAGCTTCCAAACAGGGGGCGCTGGGGCCAACGTCCTGACTTTC. Encoded protein: CASSFQTGGAGANVLTF.